The source of this T cell receptor beta chain is a study of CD8+ T cells in alopecia areata. Study outcomes and limitations: Scalp samples also contribute reads from the resident alphabeta T cells found in normal skin. Shared TCR sequences were less clear between patients than in mice, possibly partly from HLA diversity. Compared with normal scalp, lesional scalp had higher clonality and more expanded CD8+ clones.

Regarding this clone: The target antigen is unknown.

CDR3 size: 14 residues. V shed 8 bases and J 2 bases; nucleotides not matched to a gene: 9. Germline V CDR1 and CDR2: MGHDK, SYGVNS. Reverse transcription of extracted RNA yielded cDNA, which provided the sequencing template. Some clones are missing from TCRdb's copy, which holds only in-frame ones; the method was immunoSEQ multiplex PCR. The sample has about 140,000 clones; about 54% are singletons. The V call is TRBV25-1, the J call TRBJ2-7; 7 bases line up with TRBD2. The clonotype originates from a human donor in good health. The sequenced material came from CD4+ T cells sorted from blood. CDR3 in amino acids: CASAPSGGTYEQYF. CDR3 bases: TGTGCCAGCGCGCCTAGCGGAGGAACCTACGAGCAGTACTTC.